This T cell receptor beta chain was captured in a study of T cell responses to AZD1222 COVID-19 vaccine. Findings and caveats of the study: The study found Spike-specific TCR breadth and depth rose after two AZD1222 doses.

CDR3 length: 16 residues. Trimming shortened V by 5 bases and J by 3 bases, and 18 bases separated the two germline ends. Germline CDR1 reads SSHAT; CDR2 reads FNYEAQ (reference sequence). Comment on this clone: Antigen unknown.

Assay: immunoSEQ multiplex PCR; the TCRdb copy retains only in-frame clones and omits some. The sample shows over 150,000 clones, approximately 93% of them seen only once. This TCR derives from an adult who received the AZD1222 COVID-19 vaccine. The specimen comprised peripheral blood, sampled 28 days after the second AZD1222 dose. The genes are TRBV7-7 and TRBJ2-3; D is possibly TRBD2 (5 bases). This CDR3 reads CASSPGPGTSTDTQYF. The CDR3 region has the DNA TGTGCCAGCAGCCCCGGACCGGGAACCTCTACAGATACGCAGTATTTT. The full variable domain, in which reference TRBV7-7 and TRBJ2-3 provide the parts outside the CDR3, is GAGVSQSPRYKVTKRGQDVTLRCDPISSHATLYWYQQALGQGPEFLTYFNYEAQPDKSGLPSDRFSAERPEGSISTLTIQRTEQRDSAMYRCASSPGPGTSTDTQYFGPGTRLTVL.